These 30 T cell receptor beta chains originate from one sample sequenced in a study of T cell repertoires and HLA-DP antigens. Only in-frame clones appear in the TCRdb table, and some are missing; sequencing was by immunoSEQ multiplex PCR. The sample carries about 73,000 clones, just under 80% recorded once. These receptors' targets are unknown. Specimen: CD4+ T cells from PBMCs. Source of these receptors: a man in his sixties in good health and CMV-seronegative.

The genes are TRBV7-8 and TRBJ1-2, with 7 bases that match TRBD1. Per the germline V gene, CDR1 is SGHVS and CDR2 is FQNEAQ. The CDR3 sequence is 13 residues long. The V and J ends lost 4 bases and 6 bases, in that order; junction bases with no gene match: 5. Written as DNA, the CDR3 is TGTGCCAGCAGCTGGATCAGGGGGGATGGCTACACCTTC. Translating it yields CASSWIRGDGYTF.

The V gene is TRBV5-6, the J gene TRBJ2-1; D gene ambiguous. V lost 0 bases, J lost 8 bases, and 6 bases lay in between. Germline V gene sequence: CDR1 SGHDT, CDR2 YYEEEE. The CDR3 length is 12 residues. CDR3 protein: CASSLGTDEQFF. CDR3 sequence (DNA): TGTGCCAGCAGCTTGGGGACCGATGAGCAGTTCTTC.

This clone was seen a handful of times. This rearrangement joins TRBV6-6 to TRBJ1-3, with D tentatively TRBD1 (5 bases). This CDR3 has 13 amino acids. Trimming cost V 6 bases and J 1 base, with 7 bases left between them. The germline CDR1 and CDR2 sequences are MNHNY and SVGAGI (reference sequence). The CDR3 DNA reads as TGTGCCAGCAGCGGGGCGTCTGGAAACACCATATATTTT. This sequence encodes CASSGASGNTIYF.

V is TRBV9 and J is TRBJ2-3; TRBD2 agrees at 12 bases. The CDR3 spans 14 residues. From germline, CDR1 is SGDLS and CDR2 YYNGEE. Germline trimming cut 0 bases from V and 9 bases from J; bases unmatched to any gene: 2. This CDR3 is CASSVETSGRTQYF. The CDR3, as DNA: TGTGCCAGCAGCGTAGAGACTAGCGGGAGAACGCAGTATTTT.

This clone was found a few times. This chain joins TRBV5-4 and TRBJ2-2, with a possible D match to TRBD1 (5 bases). With 2 bases removed from V and 6 bases from J, the gap between germline ends came to 17 bases. The CDR3 is 16 amino acids. Germline CDR1 is SGHNT and CDR2 is YYREEE (reference sequence). Written as DNA, the CDR3 is TGTGCCAGCAGCTTTAAGACAGATGTAGGTCCCGGGGAGCTGTTTTTT. Amino acids: CASSFKTDVGPGELFF.

This rearrangement joins TRBV6-1 to TRBJ1-2; D is unclear. With 2 bases removed from V and 0 bases from J, the gap between germline ends came to 10 bases. This CDR3 is built from 15 residues. Looked up from germline, CDR1 is MNHNS and CDR2 is SASEGT. In nucleotides, the CDR3 is TGTGCCAGCAGTGAAATGCGGACTGCTAACTATGGCTACACCTTC. Protein: CASSEMRTANYGYTF.

The chain uses TRBV4-3 and TRBJ1-4; TRBD1 is a possible D gene (5 bases). Germline CDR1 reads LGHNA; CDR2 reads YSLEER. The CDR3 has 15 amino acids. V lost 0 bases, J lost 4 bases, and 9 bases lay in between. DNA for the CDR3: TGCGCCAGCAGCCAAGATTCAGGGCGTAATGAAAAACTGTTTTTT. Residues: CASSQDSGRNEKLFF.

The CDR3 region has the DNA TGTGCCAGCACCCTTTCGGACAGGGGTACAAGCGAGCAGTACTTC. Translating gives CASTLSDRGTSEQYF. This chain joins TRBV2 and TRBJ2-7; TRBD1 agrees at 9 bases. V shed 7 bases and J 6 bases; nucleotides not matched to a gene: 13. The germline gives CDR1 SNHLY, CDR2 FYNNEI. The CDR3 has 15 amino acids.

The chain has TRBV7-7 and TRBJ2-3; D is possibly TRBD1 or TRBD2 (5 bases each). With 5 bases removed from V and 8 bases from J, the gap between germline ends came to 11 bases. Germline CDR1 reads SSHAT; CDR2 reads FNYEAQ (reference sequence). This CDR3 comprises 12 residues. The CDR3 loop is CASSLSGGTQYF. The CDR3 nucleotides read TGTGCCAGCAGCCTTAGTGGGGGTACGCAGTATTTT.

The chain uses TRBV6-1 and TRBJ1-1; 8 bases are shared with TRBD1. Trimming cost V 3 bases and J 5 bases; bases outside gene matches: 8. The CDR3 consists of 15 residues. CDR1 is MNHNS, CDR2 SASEGT, per germline. The CDR3 DNA sequence: TGTGCCAGCAGTGACGGACAGGGTCGTTGGACTGAAGCTTTCTTT. It yields the protein CASSDGQGRWTEAFF.

V is TRBV10-3 and J is TRBJ1-3; D is perhaps TRBD1 (6 bases). This CDR3 comprises 14 residues. Germline CDR1 reads ENHRY; CDR2 reads SYGVKD. V lost 4 bases, J lost 0 bases, and 7 bases lay in between. CDR3 in DNA: TGTGCCATCAGTGCAGGGGTCTCTGGAAACACCATATATTTT. It is translated as CAISAGVSGNTIYF.

The chain joins TRBV5-8 to TRBJ2-2; TRBD1 is a possible D gene (5 bases). The ends were cut back, 4 bases at V and 5 bases at J, with 15 bases in the middle. The CDR3 length is 15 residues. CDR1 and CDR2 from the germline V gene are SGHTS and YDEGEE. The CDR3 here is CASSAGSGWTGELFF. CDR3 nucleotide sequence: TGTGCCAGCAGCGCAGGCTCAGGGTGGACCGGGGAGCTGTTTTTT.

The chain is built from TRBV6-1 and TRBJ2-5; TRBD1 aligns across 7 bases. After removal of 6 bases from V and 1 base from J, the junction contained 5 bases not matched to a gene. The CDR3 totals 14 residues. CDR1 MNHNS and CDR2 SASEGT come from the germline V gene. This chain's CDR3 is CASRLGTAQETQYF. The DNA of the CDR3 is TGTGCCAGCAGGCTCGGGACAGCCCAAGAGACCCAGTACTTC.

This clone was found once. The chain couples TRBV20-1 to TRBJ2-3; D uncertain. V lost 8 bases to trimming and J lost 4 bases, with 10 bases between them. Germline V gene data show CDR1 as DFQATT and CDR2 as SNEGSKA (reference sequence). There are 11 residues in the CDR3. The DNA of the CDR3 is TGCAGTCCCTCATACGCAGATACGCAGTATTTT. Its protein is CSPSYADTQYF.

V and J are TRBV7-2 and TRBJ2-3; D not resolved. CDR3 length equals 12 residues. The V gene's germline CDR1 is SGHTA and CDR2 FQGNSA. Trimming took 5 bases from V and 2 from J, leaving 5 bases between them. This CDR3 reads CASSHVTDTQYF. CDR3 DNA: TGTGCCAGCAGCCATGTCACAGATACGCAGTATTTT.

For this clone: Germline is not matched at one junction end, which may reflect a read error. V gene TRBV7-9 combines with J gene TRBJ2-5; D gene ambiguous. This CDR3 contains 11 residues. The germline V gene encodes CDR1 SEHNR and CDR2 FQNEAQ (reference sequence). CDR3 in amino acids: CASSFQGTQYF. DNA of the CDR3: TGTGCCAGCAGCTTTCAAGGGACCCAGTACTTC.

Relative to its sample, this clone is medium-sized (0.01 to 0.1%). The same CDR3 can be traced to other DNA sequences in this sample. J is TRBJ1-5 and V is TRBV7-2; D gene unclear. CDR3 length equals 15 residues. Looked up from germline, CDR1 is SGHTA and CDR2 is FQGNSA. Trimming left V 0 bases short and J 4 bases short, with 10 bases between. The CDR3 sequence: CASSLAGGKNQPQHF. CDR3 in DNA: TGTGCCAGCAGCTTAGCAGGAGGTAAGAATCAGCCCCAGCATTTT.

This chain connects TRBV5-1 to TRBJ2-3, with a weak D call TRBD2 (6 bases). Germline CDR1 reads SGHRS; CDR2 reads YFSETQ. The CDR3 contains 17 residues. The V gene lost 3 bases and the J gene lost 3 bases, with 20 bases spanning the gap. DNA for the CDR3: TGCGCCAGCAGCTGGAACCACGGGACTGGGAGTACAGATACGCAGTATTTT. Amino acids: CASSWNHGTGSTDTQYF. The whole variable domain, remainder taken from reference TRBV5-1 and TRBJ2-3, is KAGVTQTPRYLIKTRGQQVTLSCSPISGHRSVSWYQQTPGQGLQFLFEYFSETQRNKGNFPGRFSGRQFSNSRSEMNVSTLELGDSALYLCASSWNHGTGSTDTQYFGPGTRLTVL.

This chain uses TRBV7-7 with TRBJ2-1; 8 bases map to TRBD2. CDR1 is SSHAT, CDR2 FNYEAQ, per germline (reference sequence). CDR3 length: 16 residues. The ends lost 5 bases at V and 7 bases at J; junction bases unmatched: 13. This CDR3 reads CASSPIPGGGSNEQFF. The CDR3, as DNA: TGTGCCAGCAGCCCCATCCCCGGGGGGGGTTCTAATGAGCAGTTCTTC.

This chain joins TRBV27 and TRBJ2-1, with D hard to call. The CDR3 is 14 amino acids. Trimming shortened V by 7 bases and J by 7 bases, and 17 bases separated the two germline ends. Germline CDR1 MNHEY, CDR2 SMNVEV (reference sequence). The CDR3 is CASTSPLIANEQFF. Here the CDR3 DNA reads TGTGCCAGCACCTCACCCCTCATTGCAAATGAGCAGTTCTTC.

V gene TRBV11-3 combines with J gene TRBJ1-1; D ambiguous. Germline CDR1 is SGHNT and CDR2 is YENEEA. The V and J ends lost 5 bases and 6 bases respectively, with 13 bases between them. This CDR3 spans 13 amino acids. DNA for the CDR3: TGTGCCAGCAGCCAGACTCGGGTCGCTGAAGCTTTCTTT. Protein sequence: CASSQTRVAEAFF.

CDR3 DNA: TGTGCCAGCAGCTTAGCTAGTCTGGAGACCCAGTACTTC. The encoded protein is CASSLASLETQYF. This chain connects TRBV7-2 to TRBJ2-5, with D hard to call. V was shortened by 0 bases and J by 5 bases, with 7 bases between the two germline ends. CDR3 length: 13 amino acids. The germline V gene encodes CDR1 SGHTA and CDR2 FQGNSA. The full variable domain, with the rest looked up from reference TRBV7-2 and TRBJ2-5, is GAGVSQSPSNKVTEKGKDVELRCDPISGHTALYWYRQSLGQGLEFLIYFQGNSAPDKSGLPSDRFSAERTGGSVSTLTIQRTQQEDSAVYLCASSLASLETQYFGPGTRLLVL.

J is TRBJ2-6 and V is TRBV7-9, with D unresolved. This CDR3 comprises 16 residues. Looked up from germline, CDR1 is SEHNR and CDR2 is FQNEAQ (reference sequence). The V end was cut by 6 bases, the J end by 0 bases, with 12 bases between. Here the CDR3 reads CASRSNQISGANVLTF. In DNA form, the CDR3 reads TGTGCCAGCAGATCTAATCAGATCTCTGGGGCCAACGTCCTGACTTTC.

A few counts support this clone. The chain combines TRBV19 with TRBJ1-5; no firm D call. This CDR3 has 15 residues. Per the germline V gene, CDR1 is LNHDA and CDR2 is SQIVND (reference sequence). V was shortened by 3 bases and J by 2 bases, with 11 bases between the two germline ends. This chain's CDR3 is CASSIPVRGNQPQHF. CDR3 sequence (DNA): TGTGCCAGTAGTATCCCGGTTCGAGGCAATCAGCCCCAGCATTTT.

This clone appeared a single time. The CDR3 region has the DNA TGTGCCAGCAGCCTGGACAGGGGAGATCAGCCCCAGCATTTT. It encodes CASSLDRGDQPQHF. The V and J genes are TRBV7-8 and TRBJ1-5; 9 nucleotides match TRBD1. J was trimmed by 5 bases and V by 5 bases; bases with no gene match: 4. The germline CDR1 and CDR2 sequences are SGHVS and FQNEAQ. CDR3 length: 14 residues. The full variable domain, with the rest looked up from reference TRBV7-8 and TRBJ1-5, is GAGVSQSPRYKVAKRGQDVALRCDPISGHVSLFWYQQALGQGPEFLTYFQNEAQLDKSGLPSDRFFAERPEGSVSTLKIQRTQQEDSAVYLCASSLDRGDQPQHFGDGTRLSIL.

The chain combines TRBV18 with TRBJ2-7; D is unresolved. With 3 bases removed from V and 5 bases from J, the gap between germline ends came to 5 bases. Germline CDR1 KGHSH, CDR2 LQKENI. CDR3 length equals 11 residues. The CDR3 DNA is TGTGCCAGCTCACCGGATAACGAGCAGTACGTC. Its protein product is CASSPDNEQYV.

V is TRBV5-4 and J is TRBJ2-1, with no clear D. This CDR3 has 15 residues. Germline V gene lookup returns CDR1 SGHNT and CDR2 YYREEE (reference sequence). Deletions cut 4 bases from V and 0 bases from J, with 11 bases between. The CDR3, as DNA: TGTGCCAGCAGCAAGGACGCGAGCTCCTACAATGAGCAGTTCTTC. It specifies CASSKDASSYNEQFF.

The genes are TRBV18 and TRBJ2-7, with D hard to call. With 2 bases removed from V and 9 bases from J, the gap between germline ends came to 14 bases. The CDR3 runs to 13 residues. The germline V gene has CDR1 KGHSH and CDR2 LQKENI. The CDR3 nucleotides are TGTGCCAGCTCACCAGTGAAGCCGGGCGGGCAGTACTTC. This translates into CASSPVKPGGQYF.

J is TRBJ2-2 and V is TRBV18; 12 nucleotides agree with TRBD2. V was clipped by 3 bases and J by 4 bases; unmatched bases: 0. Germline CDR1 is KGHSH and CDR2 is LQKENI. This CDR3 spans 15 amino acids. CDR3 nucleotides: TGTGCCAGCTCACCGGGACTAGCGGGCACCGGGGAGCTGTTTTTT. This sequence encodes CASSPGLAGTGELFF.

This clone has just a few counts. This rearrangement joins TRBV7-8 to TRBJ1-6; 9 bases match TRBD1. Germline CDR1 and CDR2: SGHVS and FQNEAQ. The length of the CDR3 is 16 residues. V shed 5 bases and J 14 bases; nucleotides not matched to a gene: 16. The CDR3 loop is CASSPGQGLRVSSLHF. The CDR3 DNA follows: TGTGCCAGCAGCCCTGGACAGGGGTTACGTGTCTCGTCCCTCCACTTT.